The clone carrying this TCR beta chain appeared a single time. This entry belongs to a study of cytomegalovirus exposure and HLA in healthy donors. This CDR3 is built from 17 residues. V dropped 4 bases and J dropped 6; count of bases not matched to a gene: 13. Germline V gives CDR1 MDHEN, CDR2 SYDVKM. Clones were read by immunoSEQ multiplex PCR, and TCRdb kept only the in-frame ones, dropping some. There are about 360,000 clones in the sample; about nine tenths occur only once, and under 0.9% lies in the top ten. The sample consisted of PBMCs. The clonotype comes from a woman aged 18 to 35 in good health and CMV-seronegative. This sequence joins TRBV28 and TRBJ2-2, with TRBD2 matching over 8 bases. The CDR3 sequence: CASSSAGAGGQPGELFF. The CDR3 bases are TGTGCCAGCAGTTCGGCGGGCGCGGGGGGCCAACCCGGGGAGCTGTTTTTT. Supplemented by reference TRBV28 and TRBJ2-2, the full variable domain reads DVKVTQSSRYLVKRTGEKVFLECVQDMDHENMFWYRQDPGLGLRLIYFSYDVKMKEKGDIPEGYSVSREKKERFSLILESASTNQTSMYLCASSSAGAGGQPGELFFGEGSRLTVL.